The entry below describes one TCR beta chain. Per the original methods: Counts of nucleated cells, estimated from reference gene primer amplification, were obtained. Clones were sequenced by immunoSEQ multiplex PCR, and TCRdb holds only the in-frame ones, with some missing. The DNA gave D and trimming, while V, J and clone size come from that table. The sample contains tens of thousands of clones, roughly 78% of which appear only once. The data derive from a study of blood T cell repertoires in COVID-19. Study details: From T cells, B-cell-depleted T cells, or PBMCs came the material, which was cDNA or gDNA.

Germline trimming cut 7 bases from V and 2 bases from J; bases unmatched to any gene: 16. This CDR3 is built from 17 residues. CDR1 is LNHDA, CDR2 SQIVND, per germline (reference sequence). This clonotype originated in a man aged 65 to 79 with acute or convalescent COVID-19. The chain combines TRBV19 with TRBJ2-7, with 8 bases aligning to TRBD1. The specimen was peripheral blood. CDR3 DNA sequence: TGTGCCAGTATGGCTTCGACAGGGGCAATAGGGACCTACGAGCAGTACTTC. Encoded protein: CASMASTGAIGTYEQYF.